The rows below give T cell receptor beta chains drawn from one sample of a study of cytomegalovirus exposure and HLA in healthy donors. Method: immunoSEQ multiplex PCR; TCRdb's copy keeps in-frame clones and lacks some. The top ten clones hold about 2.6% of a sample with approximately 120,000 clones, 15% to 20% of them seen once. Sequences were obtained from PBMCs. The receptor set was obtained from a female donor in good health and CMV-seropositive. Both conserved end residues are trimmed from each CDR3. D genes are given only for firm matches.

ASSLDSTYEQY 11 NA TRBJ2-7 TRBV27
ASSPTGGASIGNEQF 15 NA TRBJ2-1 TRBV5-4
ASELAGGTYEQY 12 TRBD2 TRBJ2-7 TRBV6-1
ASSPGRGVQETQY 13 TRBD2 TRBJ2-5 TRBV7-2
ASRPELLYNEQF 12 NA TRBJ2-1 TRBV6-5
ASSETGYTTNEKLF 14 NA TRBJ1-4 TRBV7-2
ASSLLTGIGIQY 12 NA TRBJ2-4 TRBV7-2
ASISSLAGVGSGTQY 15 TRBD2 TRBJ2-5 TRBV7-9
ASSLRQDLIYGYT 13 NA TRBJ1-2 TRBV9
ASVLQGATGNTIY 13 TRBD1 TRBJ1-3 TRBV6-5
ASTAGEFVNEQF 12 TRBD2 TRBJ2-1 TRBV6-1